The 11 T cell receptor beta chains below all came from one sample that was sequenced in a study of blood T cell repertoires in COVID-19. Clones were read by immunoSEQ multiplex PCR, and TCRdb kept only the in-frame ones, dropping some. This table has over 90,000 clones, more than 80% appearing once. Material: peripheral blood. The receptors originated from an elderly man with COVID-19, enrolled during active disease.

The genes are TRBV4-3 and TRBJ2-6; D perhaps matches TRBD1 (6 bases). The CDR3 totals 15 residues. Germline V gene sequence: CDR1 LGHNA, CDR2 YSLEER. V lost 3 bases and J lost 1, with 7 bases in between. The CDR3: CASSQRGSGANVLTF. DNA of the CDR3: TGCGCCAGCAGCCAGAGGGGGTCTGGGGCCAACGTCCTGACTTTC.

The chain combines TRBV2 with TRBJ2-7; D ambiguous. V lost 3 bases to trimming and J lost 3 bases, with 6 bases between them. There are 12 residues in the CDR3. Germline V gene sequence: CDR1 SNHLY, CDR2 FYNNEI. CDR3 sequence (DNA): TGTGCCAGCAGTGAGGCTAGCTACGAGCAGTACTTC. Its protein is CASSEASYEQYF.

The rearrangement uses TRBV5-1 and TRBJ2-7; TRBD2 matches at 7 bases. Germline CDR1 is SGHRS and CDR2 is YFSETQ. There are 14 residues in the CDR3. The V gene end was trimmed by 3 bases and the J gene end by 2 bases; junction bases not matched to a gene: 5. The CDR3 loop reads CASSSSGIAYEQYF. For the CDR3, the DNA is TGCGCCAGCAGCTCGAGCGGGATCGCCTACGAGCAGTACTTC.

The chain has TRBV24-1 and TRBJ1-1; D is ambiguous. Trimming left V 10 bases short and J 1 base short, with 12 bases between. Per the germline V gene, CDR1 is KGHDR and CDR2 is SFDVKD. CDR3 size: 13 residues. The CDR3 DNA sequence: TGTGCCACGCGGGGAGCTTCGAACACTGAAGCTTTCTTT. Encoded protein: CATRGASNTEAFF.

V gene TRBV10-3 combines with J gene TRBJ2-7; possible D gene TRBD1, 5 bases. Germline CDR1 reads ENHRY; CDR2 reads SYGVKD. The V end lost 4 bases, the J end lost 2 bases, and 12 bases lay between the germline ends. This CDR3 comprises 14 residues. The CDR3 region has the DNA TGTGCCATCAGTGCTTGGCGACAGACCTACGAGCAGTACTTC. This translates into CAISAWRQTYEQYF.

CDR3 protein: CASSLERSVGRNTQYF. The CDR3 region has the DNA TGTGCCAGCAGCTTAGAGCGAAGCGTGGGTAGAAATACGCAGTATTTT. This rearrangement joins TRBV7-2 to TRBJ2-3; D is undetermined. The CDR3 consists of 16 residues. CDR1 SGHTA and CDR2 FQGNSA come from the germline V gene. V was trimmed by 1 base and J by 7 bases, leaving 18 bases between them. The variable domain in full, with the rest retrieved from reference TRBV7-2 and TRBJ2-3, is GAGVSQSPSNKVTEKGKDVELRCDPISGHTALYWYRQSLGQGLEFLIYFQGNSAPDKSGLPSDRFSAERTGGSVSTLTIQRTQQEDSAVYLCASSLERSVGRNTQYFGPGTRLTVL.

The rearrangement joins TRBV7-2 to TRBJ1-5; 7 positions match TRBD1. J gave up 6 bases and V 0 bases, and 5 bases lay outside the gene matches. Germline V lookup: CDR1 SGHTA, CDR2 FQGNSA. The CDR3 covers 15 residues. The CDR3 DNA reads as TGTGCCAGCAGCTTAGCTCAGGGGGTCTTTCAGCCCCAGCATTTT. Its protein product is CASSLAQGVFQPQHF.

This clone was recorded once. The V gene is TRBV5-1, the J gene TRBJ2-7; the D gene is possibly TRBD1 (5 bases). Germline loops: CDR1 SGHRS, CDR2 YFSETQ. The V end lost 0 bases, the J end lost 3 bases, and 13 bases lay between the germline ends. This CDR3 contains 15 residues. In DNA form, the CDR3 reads TGCGCCAGCAGCTTGGGGGGCCAGGGTGGCTACGAGCAGTACTTC. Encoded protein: CASSLGGQGGYEQYF.

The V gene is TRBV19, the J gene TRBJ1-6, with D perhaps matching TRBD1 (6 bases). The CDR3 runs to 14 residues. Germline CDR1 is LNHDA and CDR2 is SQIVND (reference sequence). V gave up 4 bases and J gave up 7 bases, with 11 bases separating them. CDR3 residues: CASSTRTENSPLHF. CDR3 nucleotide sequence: TGTGCCAGTAGTACCCGGACAGAGAATTCACCCCTCCACTTT.

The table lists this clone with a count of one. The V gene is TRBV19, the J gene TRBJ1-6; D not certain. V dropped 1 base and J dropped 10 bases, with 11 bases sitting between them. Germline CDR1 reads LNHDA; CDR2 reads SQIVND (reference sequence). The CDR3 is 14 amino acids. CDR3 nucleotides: TGTGCCAGTAGTATAGTTCGTCGCGGATCACCCCTCCACTTT. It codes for CASSIVRRGSPLHF. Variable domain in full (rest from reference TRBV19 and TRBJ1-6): DGGITQSPKYLFRKEGQNVTLSCEQNLNHDAMYWYRQDPGQGLRLIYYSQIVNDFQKGDIAEGYSVSREKKESFPLTVTSAQKNPTAFYLCASSIVRRGSPLHFGNGTRLTVT.

This CDR3 reads CASSGDRALIPNYEQYF. The CDR3 coding sequence is TGTGCCAGCAGTGGAGACAGGGCACTAATCCCTAACTACGAGCAGTACTTC. V usage is TRBV6-1 and J usage is TRBJ2-7; 7 bases agree with TRBD1. Germline lookup yields CDR1 MNHNS and CDR2 SASEGT. The trim removed 4 bases at V and 3 bases at J, leaving 15 bases unmatched. The CDR3 length is 17 residues.